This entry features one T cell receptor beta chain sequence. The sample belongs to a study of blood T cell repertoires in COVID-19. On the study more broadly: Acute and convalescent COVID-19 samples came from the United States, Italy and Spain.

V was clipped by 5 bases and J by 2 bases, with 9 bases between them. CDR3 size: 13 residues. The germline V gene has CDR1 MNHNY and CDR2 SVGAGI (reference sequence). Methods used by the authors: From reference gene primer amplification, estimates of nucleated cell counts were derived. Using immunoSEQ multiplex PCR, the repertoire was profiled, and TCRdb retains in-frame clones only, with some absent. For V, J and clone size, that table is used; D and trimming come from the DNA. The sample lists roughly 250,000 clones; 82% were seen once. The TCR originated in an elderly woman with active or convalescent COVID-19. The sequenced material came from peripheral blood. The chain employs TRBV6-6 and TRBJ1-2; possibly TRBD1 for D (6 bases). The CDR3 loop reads CASSPQGNYGYTF. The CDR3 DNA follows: TGTGCCAGCAGTCCTCAGGGGAACTATGGCTACACCTTC.